A selection of T cell receptor beta chains follows, all from one sample in a study of blood T cell repertoires in COVID-19. Profiled with immunoSEQ multiplex PCR; TCRdb holds only in-frame clones, not every one. The table lists fewer than 250,000 clones, more than 70% of them singletons, with 2% to 2.5% in the top ten. The sequencing input was PBMCs or T cells enriched from blood (not recorded which). The receptors come from a woman between 45 and 60 years old who had recovered from COVID-19. Both conserved end residues are trimmed from each CDR3. For some rows the clone size is stated as once, few or many, or as a class when expanded; others skip it.

cdr3_length	clone_size	v_call	cdr3_aa
12	NA	TRBV25-1	ASKTSGSVGEQF
15	NA	TRBV7-2	ASSLVPAGTNTDTQY
13	NA	TRBV19	ASSPRGQGGQPQH
14	few	TRBV19	ASSMSGTGANYGYT
12	NA	TRBV18	ASSPQGQNTEAF
10	NA	TRBV29-1	SVSQGLVEAF
13	NA	TRBV7-3	ASSLNPAGYGELF
13	few	TRBV5-1	ASSQRASSYNEQF
11	once	TRBV3-1/TRBV3-2	ASSLTGVGEQY
14	few	TRBV4-2	ASSGPGLTHNSPLH
11	NA	TRBV28	ASSHGTGGEQY
14	NA	TRBV9	ASSLSRDRVTDTQY
14	NA	TRBV7-9	ASSPVVQGPYQPQH
14	NA	TRBV7-9	ASSSGTGARNEKLF
12	NA	TRBV7-3	ASSFGTNTDTQY
12	once	TRBV21-1	ASAIEGGSTEAF
13	few	TRBV9	ASSVRGASNEKLF
13	NA	TRBV11-3	ASSLRRGHTGELF
13	NA	TRBV6-5	ASRARDREYQPQH
13	NA	TRBV19	ASSIVGGGTDTQY
10	NA	TRBV11-3	ASSFPGTEAF
10	NA	TRBV30	AWSRQGNGYT
13	NA	TRBV5-5	ASSASGQSTDTQY
14	once	TRBV5-1	ASSSEGGRDTGELF
12	NA	TRBV9	ASSVVVGVSPLH
11	NA	TRBV12-3/TRBV12-4	ASGGELHTEAF
15	NA	TRBV5-4	ASSARTGGSYNSPLH
15	NA	TRBV15	ATSRDSQGRVNEKLF
12	NA	TRBV28	ASSSGQGNTEAF
14	NA	TRBV7-9	ASTLLRDRVNNEQF
12	once	TRBV5-1	ASSLGLAGGELF
10	NA	TRBV9	ASSFRENEQF
12	once	TRBV3-1/TRBV3-2	ASSLQAANTEAF
15	NA	TRBV9	ASSVGDTGGRDSPLH
12	NA	TRBV9	ASSVAGTEETQY
10	NA	TRBV7-3	ASSTPPGAQY
11	NA	TRBV30	AWRKQSGQPQH